A selection of T cell receptor beta chains follows, all from one sample in a study of radiation and T cells in renal cell carcinoma. Using immunoSEQ multiplex PCR, the repertoire was profiled, and TCRdb retains in-frame clones only, with some absent. The sample yields about 90,000 clones, approximately 80% seen once. Sample: blood, taken from a patient whose treatment included radiotherapy and nephrectomy. These receptors came from a man in his 60s with renal cell carcinoma. CDR3s include the opening cysteine and the closing phenylalanine or tryptophan. Each record gives: J gene, V gene, D gene, clone size, CDR3 DNA, CDR3 protein. D genes are given only for firm matches. Clone size is stated in some rows and not others, as once, few, many or a class when expanded.

>TRBJ2-7|TRBV18|TRBD1|NA
TGTGCCAGCTCACAGGACAGGGGCACCTACGAGCAGTACTTC
CASSQDRGTYEQYF
>TRBJ2-3|TRBV19|TRBD2|NA
TGTGCCAGTAAGAAACTAGCGGGAGGCGCAGATACGCAGTATTTT
CASKKLAGGADTQYF
>TRBJ2-7|TRBV5-1|NA|NA
TGCGCCAGCAGCTTGGACAGAAACTACGAGCAGTACTTC
CASSLDRNYEQYF
>TRBJ2-1|TRBV27|NA|NA
TGTGCCAGCAGTTTTTCTCCAGCAACTAGGGGTGAGCAGTTCTTC
CASSFSPATRGEQFF
>TRBJ2-7|TRBV29-1|TRBD1|NA
TGCAGCGTTTGTTTATGGGACAGGGACTACGAGCAGTACTTC
CSVCLWDRDYEQYF
>TRBJ2-1|TRBV4-2|TRBD2|NA
TGTGCCAGCAGCCAACCTTCTAGCGGGAGGGACAATGAGCAGTTCTTC
CASSQPSSGRDNEQFF
>TRBJ2-7|TRBV11-3|TRBD2|NA
TGTGCCAGCAGCTCCCCGGGAGCGGGGAAACTATCCTACGAGCAGTACTTC
CASSSPGAGKLSYEQYF
>TRBJ2-1|TRBV6-5|TRBD2|many
TGTGCCAGCAGTTCCGGGACTAGCGGGAGGAGGGAGCAGTTCTTC
CASSSGTSGRREQFF
>TRBJ2-1|TRBV7-2|NA|NA
TGTGCCAGCCGAAAGGGAAGCGGGTTCAGTGGGAATGAGCAGTTCTTC
CASRKGSGFSGNEQFF
>TRBJ2-7|TRBV11-2|NA|NA
TGTGCCAGCAGCTTCGAACAGGGTACCTACGAGCAGTACTTC
CASSFEQGTYEQYF
>TRBJ2-7|TRBV15|NA|NA
TGTGCCACCAGCAGCGGGAGTTACTCCTACGAGCAGTACTTC
CATSSGSYSYEQYF
>TRBJ1-2|TRBV7-6|NA|once
TGTGCCAGCAGCTTATCCGCCCGAGGTGTCTATAACTATGGCTACACCTTC
CASSLSARGVYNYGYTF
>TRBJ1-2|TRBV6-6|NA|NA
TGTGCCAGTTCGTTGGCAGCTAACTATGGCTACACCTTC
CASSLAANYGYTF
>TRBJ2-7|TRBV18|TRBD2|NA
TGTGCCAGCTCACCAGTGGCGGGAGTGGAAGAGCAGTACTTC
CASSPVAGVEEQYF
>TRBJ2-7|TRBV19|TRBD2|NA
TGTGCCAGTAGTATTCGGATAGCGGGAGACTACGAGCAGTACTTC
CASSIRIAGDYEQYF
>TRBJ2-5|TRBV29-1|NA|NA
TGCAGCGTTTTACCCGAAAACCAAGAGACCCAGTACTTC
CSVLPENQETQYF
>TRBJ2-3|TRBV18|NA|NA
TGTGCCAGCTCACCTCCTGCTAGGGGAAGCCTGGATACGCAGTATTTT
CASSPPARGSLDTQYF
>TRBJ1-5|TRBV28|TRBD1|NA
TGTTCGACAGGGTCCGGGAATCAGCCCCAGCATTTT
CSTGSGNQPQHF
>TRBJ1-2|TRBV30|NA|few
TGTGCCTGGAGTGAGAACAGTAACCTCGGGGGCTACACCTTC
CAWSENSNLGGYTF
>TRBJ2-1|TRBV5-1|TRBD2|once
TGCGCCAGCAGCTTGCGGGGGGAGGGCTACAATGAGCAGTTCTTC
CASSLRGEGYNEQFF
>TRBJ2-1|TRBV7-9|NA|NA
TGTGCCAGCACCGGGACAATCAATGAGCAGTTCTTC
CASTGTINEQFF
>TRBJ1-3|TRBV6-5|NA|NA
TGTGCCAGCAGTTACTCGACGAATCCGGGAAACACCATATATTTT
CASSYSTNPGNTIYF
>TRBJ2-7|TRBV29-1|NA|NA
TGCAGCGTTGAGGACAGCTTCGGGTACGAGCAGTACTTC
CSVEDSFGYEQYF
>TRBJ2-2|TRBV30|NA|once
TGTGCCTGGAGGGGGGAACGGACCGGGGAGCTGTTTTTT
CAWRGERTGELFF
>TRBJ2-4|TRBV7-2|NA|NA
TGTGCCAGCAGCTTAGACTGGACAGCTGGAAGGAGCATTCAGTACTTC
CASSLDWTAGRSIQYF
>TRBJ1-4|TRBV7-8|TRBD1|NA
TGTGCCAGCAGCCCCCGGGACAGGGGGTTGACTAATGAAAAACTGTTTTTT
CASSPRDRGLTNEKLFF
>TRBJ2-1|TRBV28|NA|NA
TGTGCCAGCAGTTTGTGGGTGGGGCAGGGGGGTAGCAATGAGCAGTTCTTC
CASSLWVGQGGSNEQFF
>TRBJ2-1|TRBV19|TRBD2|NA
TGTGCCAGCAGCGTTTATCGACTAGCGGCCCCCTCAACCCGGTCCTACAATGAGCAGTTCTTC
CASSVYRLAAPSTRSYNEQFF
>TRBJ2-7|TRBV10-3|NA|NA
TGTGCCATTCATCGGAGGGATAGCGACGAGCAGTACTTC
CAIHRRDSDEQYF
>TRBJ1-2|TRBV4-3|NA|once
TGCGCCAGCAGCCAAGAGTACACGGGCTATGGCTACACCTTC
CASSQEYTGYGYTF
>TRBJ2-7|TRBV15|TRBD1|NA
TGTGCCACCAGCAGAGGTTTTCTCCGGGACAGTTCCTACGAGCAGTACTTC
CATSRGFLRDSSYEQYF
>TRBJ1-2|TRBV28|NA|NA
TGTGCCAGCAGTTACCGGGACATCCCGAACTATGGCTACACCTTC
CASSYRDIPNYGYTF
>TRBJ2-2|TRBV7-8|NA|NA
TGTGCCAGCAGCCCATACCAACGGGGAACTTGGCGGGATGGCGGGGAGCTGTTTTTT
CASSPYQRGTWRDGGELFF
>TRBJ1-1|TRBV6-5|NA|NA
TGTGCCAGCAGGATCAGGGGAGCAAACACTGAAGCTTTCTTT
CASRIRGANTEAFF
>TRBJ2-3|TRBV6-1|NA|NA
TGTGCCAGCAGCCAGTTAGGAAGCACAGATACGCAGTATTTT
CASSQLGSTDTQYF
>TRBJ2-2|TRBV9|NA|NA
TGTGCCAGCAGCGTAGCTTCCTGGAACACCGGGGAGCTGTTTTTT
CASSVASWNTGELFF
>TRBJ2-2|TRBV28|NA|NA
TGTGCCAGCAGTCGACTAGACTCCGACACCGGGGAGCTGTTTTTT
CASSRLDSDTGELFF
>TRBJ1-1|TRBV6-5|NA|NA
TGTGCCAGCAGTTACCACAGGGTAACTGAAGCTTTCTTT
CASSYHRVTEAFF
>TRBJ1-3|TRBV4-2|NA|NA
TGTGCCAGCAGCCAAGAGGGGGAGGGCTCTGGAAACACCATATATTTT
CASSQEGEGSGNTIYF
>TRBJ1-1|TRBV10-3|TRBD1|few
TGTGCCATCAGGGAGCACCGGGACAGAGACACTGAAGCTTTCTTT
CAIREHRDRDTEAFF
>TRBJ1-1|TRBV6-5|NA|few
TGTGCCAGCAGTTATTACAGGGACACTGAAGCTTTCTTT
CASSYYRDTEAFF